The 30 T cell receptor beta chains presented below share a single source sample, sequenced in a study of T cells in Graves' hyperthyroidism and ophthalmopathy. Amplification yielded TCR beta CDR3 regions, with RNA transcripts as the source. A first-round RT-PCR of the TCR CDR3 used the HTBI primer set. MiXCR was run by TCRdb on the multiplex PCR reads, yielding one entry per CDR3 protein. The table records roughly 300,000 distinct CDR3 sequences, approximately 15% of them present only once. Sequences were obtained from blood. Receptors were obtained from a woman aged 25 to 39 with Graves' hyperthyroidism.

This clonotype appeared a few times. The CDR3 DNA sequence: TGTGCCAGCAGCTTTGGTCGGGAGAGGGCGTTTGGGACCCAGTACTTC. Amino acids: CASSFGRERAFGTQYF. The rearrangement uses TRBV7-6 and TRBJ2-5; tentative D call: TRBD2 (6 bases). V was cut by 3 bases and J by 7 bases, with 21 bases left in between. CDR1 and CDR2 from the germline V gene are SGHVS and FNYEAQ. This CDR3 spans 16 amino acids.

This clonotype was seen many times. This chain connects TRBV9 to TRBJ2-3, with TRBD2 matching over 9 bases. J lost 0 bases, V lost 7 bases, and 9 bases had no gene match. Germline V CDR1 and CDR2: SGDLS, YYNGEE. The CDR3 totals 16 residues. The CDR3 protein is CASGPSGDISTDTQYF. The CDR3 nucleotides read TGTGCCAGCGGCCCTAGCGGGGATATTAGCACAGATACGCAGTATTTT.

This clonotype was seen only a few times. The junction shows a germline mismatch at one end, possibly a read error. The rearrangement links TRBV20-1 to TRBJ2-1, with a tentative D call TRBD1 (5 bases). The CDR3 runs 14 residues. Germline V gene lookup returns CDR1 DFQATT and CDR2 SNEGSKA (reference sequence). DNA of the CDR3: TGCACTGCTGAATTGGACAACTCCTACAATGAGCAGTTCTTC. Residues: CTAELDNSYNEQFF.

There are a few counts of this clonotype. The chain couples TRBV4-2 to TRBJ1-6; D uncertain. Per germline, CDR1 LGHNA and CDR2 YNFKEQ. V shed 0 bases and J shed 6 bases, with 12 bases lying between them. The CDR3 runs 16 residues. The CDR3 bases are TGTGCCAGCAGCCAAGAACGGGCTCAGACTAATTCACCCCTCCACTTT. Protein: CASSQERAQTNSPLHF.

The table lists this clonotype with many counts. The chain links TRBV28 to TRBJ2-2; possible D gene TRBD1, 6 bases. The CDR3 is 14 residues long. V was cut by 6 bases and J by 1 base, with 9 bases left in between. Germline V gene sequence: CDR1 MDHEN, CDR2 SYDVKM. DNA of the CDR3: TGTGCCAGCAGCCAGGGACAGAACACCGGGGAGCTGTTTTTT. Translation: CASSQGQNTGELFF.

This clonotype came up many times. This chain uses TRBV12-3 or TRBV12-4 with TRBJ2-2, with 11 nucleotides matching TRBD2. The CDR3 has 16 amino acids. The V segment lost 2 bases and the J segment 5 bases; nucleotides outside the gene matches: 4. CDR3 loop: CASSLLAGGYTGELFF. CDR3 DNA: TGTGCCAGCAGTTTACTAGCGGGAGGATATACCGGGGAGCTGTTTTTT.

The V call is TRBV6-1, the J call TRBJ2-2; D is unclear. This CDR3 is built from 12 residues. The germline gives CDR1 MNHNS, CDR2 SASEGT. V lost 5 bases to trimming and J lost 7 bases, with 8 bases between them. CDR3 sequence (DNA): TGTGCCAGCAGTCATATTGGCGGGGAGCTGTTTTTT. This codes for CASSHIGGELFF.

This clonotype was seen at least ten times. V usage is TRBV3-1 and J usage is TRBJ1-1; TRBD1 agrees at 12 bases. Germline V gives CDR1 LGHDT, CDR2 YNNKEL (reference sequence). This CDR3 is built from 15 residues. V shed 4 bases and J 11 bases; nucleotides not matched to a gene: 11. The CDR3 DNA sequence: TGTGCCAGCAGCCTGAAGGGACAGGGGGCGATTCGGGCTTTCTTT. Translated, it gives CASSLKGQGAIRAFF. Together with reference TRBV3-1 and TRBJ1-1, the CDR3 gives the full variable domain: DTAVSQTPKYLVTQMGNDKSIKCEQNLGHDTMYWYKQDSKKFLKIMFSYNNKELIINETVPNRFSPKSPDKAHLNLHINSLELGDSAVYFCASSLKGQGAIRAFFGQGTRLTVV.

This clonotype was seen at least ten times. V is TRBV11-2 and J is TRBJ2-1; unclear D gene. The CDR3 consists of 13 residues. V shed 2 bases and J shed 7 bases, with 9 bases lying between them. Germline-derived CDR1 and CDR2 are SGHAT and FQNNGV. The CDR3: CASSLPGRNEQFF. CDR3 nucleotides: TGTGCCAGCAGCTTACCAGGTCGAAATGAGCAGTTCTTC.

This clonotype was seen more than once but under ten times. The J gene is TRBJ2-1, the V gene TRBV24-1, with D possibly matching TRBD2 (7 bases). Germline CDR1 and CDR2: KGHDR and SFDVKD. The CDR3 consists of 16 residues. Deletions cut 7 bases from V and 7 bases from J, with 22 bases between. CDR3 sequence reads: CATSQWGREKGNEQFF. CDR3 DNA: TGTGCCACCAGCCAATGGGGGCGGGAGAAAGGAAATGAGCAGTTCTTC.

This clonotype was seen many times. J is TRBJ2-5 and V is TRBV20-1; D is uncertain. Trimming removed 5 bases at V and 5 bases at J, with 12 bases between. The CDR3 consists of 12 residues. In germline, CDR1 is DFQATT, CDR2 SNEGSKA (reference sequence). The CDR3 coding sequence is TGCAGTGCTTCAGAAAACCGGGAGACCCAGTACTTC. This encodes CSASENRETQYF.

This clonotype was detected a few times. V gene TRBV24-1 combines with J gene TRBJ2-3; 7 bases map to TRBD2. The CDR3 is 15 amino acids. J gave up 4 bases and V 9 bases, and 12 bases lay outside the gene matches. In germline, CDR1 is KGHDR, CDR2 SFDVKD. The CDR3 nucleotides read TGTGCCACCGGGGTCTCTAGCGGAAGGGCAGATACGCAGTATTTT. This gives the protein CATGVSSGRADTQYF.

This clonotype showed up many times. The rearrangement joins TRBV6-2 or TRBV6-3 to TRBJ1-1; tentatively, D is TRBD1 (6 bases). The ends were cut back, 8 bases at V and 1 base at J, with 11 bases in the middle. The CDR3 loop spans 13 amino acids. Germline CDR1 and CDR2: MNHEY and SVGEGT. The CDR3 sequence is CASGQQGNTEAFF. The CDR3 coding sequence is TGTGCCAGCGGACAACAGGGGAACACTGAAGCTTTCTTT.

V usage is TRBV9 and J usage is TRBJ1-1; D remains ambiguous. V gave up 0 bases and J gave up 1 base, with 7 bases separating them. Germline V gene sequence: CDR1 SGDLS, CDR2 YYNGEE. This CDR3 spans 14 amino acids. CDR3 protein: CASSVAPENTEAFF. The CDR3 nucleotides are TGTGCCAGCAGCGTAGCCCCAGAGAACACTGAAGCTTTCTTT.

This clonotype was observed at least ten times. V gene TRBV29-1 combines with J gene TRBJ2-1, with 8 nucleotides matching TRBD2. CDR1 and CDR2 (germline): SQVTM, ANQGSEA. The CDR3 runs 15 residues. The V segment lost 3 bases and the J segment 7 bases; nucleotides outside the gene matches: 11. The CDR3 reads CSVEGLREAPNEQFF. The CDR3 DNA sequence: TGCAGCGTTGAGGGTCTGCGGGAGGCACCGAATGAGCAGTTCTTC.

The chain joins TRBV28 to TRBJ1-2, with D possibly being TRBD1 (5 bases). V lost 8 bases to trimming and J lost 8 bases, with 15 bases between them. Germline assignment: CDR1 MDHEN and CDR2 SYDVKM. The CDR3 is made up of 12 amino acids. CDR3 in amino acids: CASWTGGGGYTF. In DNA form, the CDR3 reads TGTGCCAGCTGGACTGGGGGAGGCGGCTACACCTTC.

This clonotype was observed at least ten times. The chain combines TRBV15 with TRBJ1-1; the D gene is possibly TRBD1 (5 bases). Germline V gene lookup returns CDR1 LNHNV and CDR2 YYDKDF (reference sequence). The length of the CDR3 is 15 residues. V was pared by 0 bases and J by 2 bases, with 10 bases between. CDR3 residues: CATSRDQRGNTEAFF. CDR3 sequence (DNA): TGTGCCACCAGCAGAGATCAGCGGGGCAACACTGAAGCTTTCTTT.

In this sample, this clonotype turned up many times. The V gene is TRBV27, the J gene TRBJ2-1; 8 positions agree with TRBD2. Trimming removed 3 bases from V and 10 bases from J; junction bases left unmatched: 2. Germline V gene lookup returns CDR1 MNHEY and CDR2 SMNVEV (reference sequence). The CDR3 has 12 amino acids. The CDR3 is CASSFGGEEQFF. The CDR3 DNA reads TGTGCCAGCAGTTTCGGGGGGGAAGAGCAGTTCTTC.

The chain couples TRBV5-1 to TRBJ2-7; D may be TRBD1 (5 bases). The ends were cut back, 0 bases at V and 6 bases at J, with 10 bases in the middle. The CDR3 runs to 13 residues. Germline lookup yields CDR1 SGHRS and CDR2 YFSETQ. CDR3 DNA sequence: TGCGCCAGCAGCTTGGGATCTCAGGGCGAGCAGTACTTC. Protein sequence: CASSLGSQGEQYF.

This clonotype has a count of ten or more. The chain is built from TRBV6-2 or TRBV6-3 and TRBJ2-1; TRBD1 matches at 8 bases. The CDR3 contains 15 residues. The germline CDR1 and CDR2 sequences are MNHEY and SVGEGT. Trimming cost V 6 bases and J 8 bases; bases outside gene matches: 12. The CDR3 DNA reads TGTGCCAGCAGCCATGACAGGGGTCGCGGAGATGAGCAGTTCTTC. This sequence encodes CASSHDRGRGDEQFF.

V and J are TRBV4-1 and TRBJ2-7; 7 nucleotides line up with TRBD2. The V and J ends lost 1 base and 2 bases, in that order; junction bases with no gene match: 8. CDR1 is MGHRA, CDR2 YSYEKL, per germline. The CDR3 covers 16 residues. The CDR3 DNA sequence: TGCGCCAGCAGCCAAGGTACGGGGGGAAGAACCTACGAGCAGTACTTC. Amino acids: CASSQGTGGRTYEQYF.

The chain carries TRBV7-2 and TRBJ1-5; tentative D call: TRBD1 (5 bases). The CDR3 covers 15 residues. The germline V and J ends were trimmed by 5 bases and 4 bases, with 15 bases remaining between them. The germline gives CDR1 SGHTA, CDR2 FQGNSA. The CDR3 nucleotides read TGTGCCAGCAGCCTGTACACAGGTCAGAATCAGCCCCAGCATTTT. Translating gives CASSLYTGQNQPQHF.

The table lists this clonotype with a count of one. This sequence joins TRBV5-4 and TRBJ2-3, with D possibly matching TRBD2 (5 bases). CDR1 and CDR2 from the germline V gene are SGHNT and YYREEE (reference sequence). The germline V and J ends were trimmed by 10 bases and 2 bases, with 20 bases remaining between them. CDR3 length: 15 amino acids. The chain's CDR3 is CAFRPRVRDTDTQYF. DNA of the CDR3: TGTGCCTTCCGGCCCCGGGTTCGGGACACAGATACGCAGTATTTT.

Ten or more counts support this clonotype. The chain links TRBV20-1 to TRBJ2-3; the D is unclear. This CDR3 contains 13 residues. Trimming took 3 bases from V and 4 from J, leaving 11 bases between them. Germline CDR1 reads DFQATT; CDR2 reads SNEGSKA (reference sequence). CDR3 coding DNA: TGCAGTGCTAGTGAAGAGTTCCCAGATACGCAGTATTTT. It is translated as CSASEEFPDTQYF.

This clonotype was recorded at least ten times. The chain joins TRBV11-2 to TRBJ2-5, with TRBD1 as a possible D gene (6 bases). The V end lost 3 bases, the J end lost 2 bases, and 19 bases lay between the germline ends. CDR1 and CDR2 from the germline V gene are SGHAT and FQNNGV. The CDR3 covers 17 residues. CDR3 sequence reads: CASSLSWSAQGQETQYF. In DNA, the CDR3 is TGTGCCAGCAGCTTGAGTTGGAGTGCGCAGGGGCAAGAGACCCAGTACTTC.

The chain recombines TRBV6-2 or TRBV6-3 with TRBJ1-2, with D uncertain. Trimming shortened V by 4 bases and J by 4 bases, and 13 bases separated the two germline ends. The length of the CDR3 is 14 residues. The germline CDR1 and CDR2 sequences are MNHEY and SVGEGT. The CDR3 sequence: CASSLQRGPYGYTF. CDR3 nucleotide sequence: TGTGCCAGCAGTTTACAGAGAGGGCCCTATGGCTACACCTTC.

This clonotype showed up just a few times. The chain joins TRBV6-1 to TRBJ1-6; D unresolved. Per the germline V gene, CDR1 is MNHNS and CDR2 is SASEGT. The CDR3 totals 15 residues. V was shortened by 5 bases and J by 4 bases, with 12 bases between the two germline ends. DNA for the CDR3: TGTGCCAGCAGTCTTCGGACCGATTATAATTCACCCCTCCACTTT. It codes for CASSLRTDYNSPLHF.

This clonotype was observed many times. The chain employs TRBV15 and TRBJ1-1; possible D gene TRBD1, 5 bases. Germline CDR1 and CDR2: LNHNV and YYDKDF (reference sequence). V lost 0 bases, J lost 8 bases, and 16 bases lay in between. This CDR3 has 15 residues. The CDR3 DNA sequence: TGTGCCACCAGCAGAGATCGAGCAGGGCCCACCGAAGCTTTCTTT. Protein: CATSRDRAGPTEAFF.

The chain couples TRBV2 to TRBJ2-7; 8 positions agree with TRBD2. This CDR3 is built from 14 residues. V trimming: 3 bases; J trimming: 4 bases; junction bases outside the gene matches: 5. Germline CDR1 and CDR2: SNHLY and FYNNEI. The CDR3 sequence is CASSDPGGPYEQYF. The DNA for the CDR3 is TGTGCCAGCAGTGACCCGGGAGGGCCGTACGAGCAGTACTTC.

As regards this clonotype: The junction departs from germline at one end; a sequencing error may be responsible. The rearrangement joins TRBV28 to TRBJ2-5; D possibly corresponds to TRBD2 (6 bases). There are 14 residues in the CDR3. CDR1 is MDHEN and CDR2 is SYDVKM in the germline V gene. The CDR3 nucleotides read TGTGCCAGCGGTTTACGGAGGGTTCAAGAGACCCAGTACTTC. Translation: CASGLRRVQETQYF.